A single sample gave rise to the 11 T cell receptor beta chains below, sequenced in a study of CD8 T cells in ankylosing spondylitis (dated 2017 in TCRdb). Receptors were amplified or captured by 5' RACE. Reads for this sample came from an Illumina HiSeq 2500. TCRdb cleaned the public reads at Q25 with fastp, built clones with MiXCR and kept in-frame beta chains. Each CDR3 protein appears once, grouped with its most common genes and DNA. The table for this sample lists hundreds of thousands of distinct CDR3 sequences; roughly 13% of them were counted only once. Of the sample, around 7% falls within the top ten clones. Their specific antigens are unknown. General findings and caveats noted by the study authors: A TCR beta motif made up of several highly homologous amino acid variants appeared to be characteristic of blood from ankylosing spondylitis patients.

Sequenced: blood, either unsorted or a sorted T cell fraction (not recorded which). The receptors here all came from a male donor with ankylosing spondylitis.

This clonotype was observed at least ten times. The DNA for the CDR3 is TGCAGCGTTCAGGGACTAGCGGGAGTTAATGAGCAGTTCTTC. Its translation: CSVQGLAGVNEQFF. The rearrangement joins TRBV29-1 to TRBJ2-1; 14 bases are a match to TRBD2. Per germline, CDR1 SQVTM and CDR2 ANQGSEA. V dropped 5 bases and J dropped 7; count of bases not matched to a gene: 4. This CDR3 region has 14 residues.

The chain carries TRBV5-1 and TRBJ2-5, with 8 bases that match TRBD1. Unmatched junction bases numbered 12, after V lost 3 bases and J lost 5 bases. This CDR3 has 16 residues. Germline loops: CDR1 SGHRS, CDR2 YFSETQ. The CDR3 nucleotides are TGCGCCAGCAGCTGGGGGCGGACAGGGAGCTTTGAGACCCAGTACTTC. It is translated as CASSWGRTGSFETQYF.

V is TRBV19 and J is TRBJ2-1; 13 bases fit TRBD2. Germline assignment: CDR1 LNHDA and CDR2 SQIVND (reference sequence). This CDR3 is 18 amino acids long. V dropped 6 bases and J dropped 1; count of bases not matched to a gene: 9. CDR3: CASRGQGTSGVSYNEQFF. CDR3 bases: TGTGCCAGTAGGGGGCAAGGGACTAGCGGGGTTTCCTACAATGAGCAGTTCTTC.

This sequence joins TRBV3-1 and TRBJ1-1, with D perhaps TRBD1 (6 bases). This CDR3 is 15 amino acids long. The germline V gene encodes CDR1 LGHDT and CDR2 YNNKEL (reference sequence). V shed 4 bases and J shed 4 bases, with 16 bases lying between them. The CDR3 coding sequence is TGTGCCAGCAGCCCGAGGGGGGAATTGGGCACTGAAGCTTTCTTT. This gives the protein CASSPRGELGTEAFF.

The V gene is TRBV7-8, the J gene TRBJ1-6; D uncertain. Germline V gives CDR1 SGHVS, CDR2 FQNEAQ. Trimming took 9 bases from V and 6 from J, leaving 21 bases between them. The CDR3 totals 16 residues. CDR3 in DNA: TGTGCCAGTTCCGAGACGACTGGAAGTACTAATTCACCCCTCCACTTT. Its translation is CASSETTGSTNSPLHF.

This clonotype was observed a few times. The chain employs TRBV5-1 and TRBJ2-3; D is unclear. Trimming removed 4 bases from V and 2 bases from J, with 5 bases in between. Germline V gene data show CDR1 as SGHRS and CDR2 as YFSETQ. The CDR3 is 12 amino acids. The CDR3 spells CASSIYTDTQYF. The DNA for the CDR3 is TGCGCCAGCAGCATCTACACAGATACGCAGTATTTT. The entire variable domain, with the rest obtained from reference TRBV5-1 and TRBJ2-3, is as follows: KAGVTQTPRYLIKTRGQQVTLSCSPISGHRSVSWYQQTPGQGLQFLFEYFSETQRNKGNFPGRFSGRQFSNSRSEMNVSTLELGDSALYLCASSIYTDTQYFGPGTRLTVL.

The V gene is TRBV5-6, the J gene TRBJ2-3, with 7 bases aligning to TRBD2. The V gene's germline CDR1 is SGHDT and CDR2 YYEEEE. V was pared by 4 bases and J by 1 base, with 3 bases of the junction left unmatched. The CDR3 sequence is 14 residues long. CDR3 region: CASSREVGTDTQYF. DNA of the CDR3: TGTGCCAGCAGCCGGGAGGTCGGCACAGATACGCAGTATTTT.

Note on this clonotype: Since a much larger clone is just one base distant, this may be a read error. The chain couples TRBV5-4 to TRBJ2-2; no clear D gene. The CDR3 runs to 14 residues. The germline V and J ends were trimmed by 7 bases and 2 bases, with 12 bases remaining between them. The V gene's germline CDR1 is SGHNT and CDR2 YYREEE (reference sequence). Here the CDR3 DNA reads TGTGCCAGCGGCCCGGACGCTAACACCGGGGAGCTGTTTTTT. Its protein is CASGPDANTGELFF. Full variable domain (remainder filled in from reference TRBV5-4 and TRBJ2-2): ETGVTQSPTHLIKTRGQQVTLRCSSQSGHNTVSWYQQALGQGPQFIFQYYREEENGRGNFPPRFSGLQFPNYSSELNVNALELDDSALYLCASGPDANTGELFFGEGSRLTVL.

This sequence joins TRBV27 and TRBJ2-1, with TRBD2 matching over 8 bases. Germline V gene sequence: CDR1 MNHEY, CDR2 SMNVEV (reference sequence). Losses at the gene ends were 7 bases for V and 0 bases for J; bases not matched to a gene: 5. The CDR3 is 15 amino acids. CDR3 DNA: TGTGCCAGCATCAAAGCGGGAGTCTCCTACAATGAGCAGTTCTTC. Encoded protein: CASIKAGVSYNEQFF.

The chain combines TRBV24-1 with TRBJ2-1; 10 nucleotides agree with TRBD2. The germline V gene has CDR1 KGHDR and CDR2 SFDVKD. After removal of 5 bases from V and 0 bases from J, the junction contained 6 bases not matched to a gene. The CDR3 length is 17 residues. Here the CDR3 DNA reads TGTGCCACCAGTGGAGGAGCGGGAGGGTCCTCCTACAATGAGCAGTTCTTC. Its protein product is CATSGGAGGSSYNEQFF.

This clonotype has just a few counts. The chain recombines TRBV6-5 with TRBJ1-1, with 11 bases matching TRBD1. The trim removed 0 bases at V and 7 bases at J, leaving 7 bases unmatched. Germline V CDR1 and CDR2: MNHEY, SVGAGI. The CDR3 extends over 16 amino acids. CDR3 nucleotide sequence: TGTGCCAGCAGTTACTCCCGGACAGGGGGCAGGGGTGAAGCTTTCTTT. Its translation: CASSYSRTGGRGEAFF.